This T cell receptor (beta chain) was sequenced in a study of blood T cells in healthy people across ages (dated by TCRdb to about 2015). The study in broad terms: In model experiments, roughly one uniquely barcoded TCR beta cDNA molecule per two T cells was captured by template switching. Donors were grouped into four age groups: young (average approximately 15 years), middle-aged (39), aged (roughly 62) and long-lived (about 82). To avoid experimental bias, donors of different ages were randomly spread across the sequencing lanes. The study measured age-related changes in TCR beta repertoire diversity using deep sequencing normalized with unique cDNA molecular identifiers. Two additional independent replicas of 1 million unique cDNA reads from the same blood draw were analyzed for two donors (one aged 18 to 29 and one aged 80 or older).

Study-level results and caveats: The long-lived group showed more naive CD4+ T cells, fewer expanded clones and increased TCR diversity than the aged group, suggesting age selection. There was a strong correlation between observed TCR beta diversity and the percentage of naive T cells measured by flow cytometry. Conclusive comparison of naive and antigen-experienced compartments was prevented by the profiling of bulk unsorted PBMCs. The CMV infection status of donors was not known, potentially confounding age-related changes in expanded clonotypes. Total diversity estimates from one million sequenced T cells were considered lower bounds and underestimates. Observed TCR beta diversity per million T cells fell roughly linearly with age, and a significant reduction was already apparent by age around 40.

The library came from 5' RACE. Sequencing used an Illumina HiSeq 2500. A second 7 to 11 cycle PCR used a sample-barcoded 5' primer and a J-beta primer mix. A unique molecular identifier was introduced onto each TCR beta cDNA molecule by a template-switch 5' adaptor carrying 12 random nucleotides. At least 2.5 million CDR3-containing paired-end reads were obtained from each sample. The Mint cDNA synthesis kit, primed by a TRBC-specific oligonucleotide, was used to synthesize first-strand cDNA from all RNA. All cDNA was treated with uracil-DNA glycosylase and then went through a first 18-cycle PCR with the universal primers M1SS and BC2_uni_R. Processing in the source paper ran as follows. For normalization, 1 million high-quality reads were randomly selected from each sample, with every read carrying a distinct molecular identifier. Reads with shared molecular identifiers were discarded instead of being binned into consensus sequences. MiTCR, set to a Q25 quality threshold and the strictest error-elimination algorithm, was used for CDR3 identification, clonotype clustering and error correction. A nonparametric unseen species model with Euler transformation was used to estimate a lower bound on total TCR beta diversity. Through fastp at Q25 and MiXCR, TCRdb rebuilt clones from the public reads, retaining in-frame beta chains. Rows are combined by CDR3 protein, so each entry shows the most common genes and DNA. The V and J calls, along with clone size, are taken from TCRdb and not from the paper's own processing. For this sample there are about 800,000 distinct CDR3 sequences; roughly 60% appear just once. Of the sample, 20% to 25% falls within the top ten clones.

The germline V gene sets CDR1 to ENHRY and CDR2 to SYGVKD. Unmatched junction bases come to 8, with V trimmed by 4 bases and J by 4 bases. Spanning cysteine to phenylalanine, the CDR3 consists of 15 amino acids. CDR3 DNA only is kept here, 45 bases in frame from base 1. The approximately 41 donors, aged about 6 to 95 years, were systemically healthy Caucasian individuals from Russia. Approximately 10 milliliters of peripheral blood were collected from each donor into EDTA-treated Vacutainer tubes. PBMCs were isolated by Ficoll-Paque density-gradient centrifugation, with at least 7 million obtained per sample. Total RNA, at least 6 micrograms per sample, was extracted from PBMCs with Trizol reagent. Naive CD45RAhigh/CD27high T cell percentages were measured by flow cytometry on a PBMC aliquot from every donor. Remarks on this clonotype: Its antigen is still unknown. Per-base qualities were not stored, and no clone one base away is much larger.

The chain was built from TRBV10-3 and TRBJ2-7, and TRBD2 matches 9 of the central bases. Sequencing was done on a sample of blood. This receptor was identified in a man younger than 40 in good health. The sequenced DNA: TGTGCCATCAGTGTACTCCTAGCGGGGAGGTACGAGCAGTACTTC. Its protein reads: CAISVLLAGRYEQYF.